These 27 T cell receptor beta chains share one sample of origin, sequenced in a study of blood T cell repertoires in COVID-19. Assay used: immunoSEQ multiplex PCR; TCRdb lists only in-frame clones, some missing. The sample lists under 450,000 clones; roughly nine tenths were seen once. Sequencing input: PBMCs or T cells enriched from blood (not recorded which). The receptors were gathered from a woman between 40 and 55 years old who had been exposed to COVID-19.

The chain joins TRBV24-1 to TRBJ2-7; 9 bases are a match to TRBD1. This CDR3 spans 14 amino acids. Germline V gene data show CDR1 as KGHDR and CDR2 as SFDVKD. With V trimmed by 7 bases and J by 3 bases, 6 bases remained unmatched. This CDR3 reads CATRQTGGGYEQYF. CDR3 bases: TGTGCCACCAGACAGACAGGGGGGGGCTACGAGCAGTACTTC.

This chain links TRBV18 with TRBJ2-5, with TRBD1 matching 7 bases. V dropped 3 bases and J dropped 4; count of bases not matched to a gene: 8. CDR1 is KGHSH, CDR2 LQKENI, per germline. CDR3 size: 15 residues. In nucleotides, the CDR3 is TGTGCCAGCTCACCCCAGGGGGTCCTCGGAGAGACCCAGTACTTC. Protein: CASSPQGVLGETQYF.

The chain employs TRBV19 and TRBJ2-7; 7 positions match TRBD1. The CDR3 is 13 residues long. The J segment lost 5 bases and the V segment lost 9 bases, leaving 10 bases of the junction unmatched. Looked up from germline, CDR1 is LNHDA and CDR2 is SQIVND (reference sequence). For the CDR3, the DNA is TGTGCCAGGACCCCGGACAGGCCGGACGAGCAGTACTTC. The encoded protein is CARTPDRPDEQYF. The entire variable domain, with the rest obtained from reference TRBV19 and TRBJ2-7, is as follows: DGGITQSPKYLFRKEGQNVTLSCEQNLNHDAMYWYRQDPGQGLRLIYYSQIVNDFQKGDIAEGYSVSREKKESFPLTVTSAQKNPTAFYLCARTPDRPDEQYFGPGTRLTVT.

This chain joins TRBV29-1 and TRBJ1-2, with 9 bases lining up with TRBD1. The germline gives CDR1 SQVTM, CDR2 ANQGSEA. This CDR3 has 13 residues. Trimming at V came to 1 base and at J to 8 bases, leaving 5 bases not matched to a gene. In DNA form, the CDR3 reads TGCAGCGTTGAAGTTTTAACAGGGGGCGGCTACACCTTC. It is translated as CSVEVLTGGGYTF.

Remarks on this clone: The sample contains more than one DNA sequence encoding this CDR3. The rearrangement joins TRBV5-1 to TRBJ1-2; 7 bases are a match to TRBD1. Germline-derived CDR1 and CDR2 are SGHRS and YFSETQ. This CDR3 is 13 amino acids long. V was clipped by 3 bases and J by 2 bases; unmatched bases: 1. The CDR3 DNA sequence: TGCGCCAGCAGCTCGGGACAGAACTATGGCTACACCTTC. Amino acid sequence: CASSSGQNYGYTF.

The rearrangement joins TRBV4-3 to TRBJ1-1; D may be TRBD1 (6 bases). The V gene's germline CDR1 is LGHNA and CDR2 YSLEER. V was trimmed by 1 base and J by 0 bases, leaving 9 bases between them. The CDR3 length is 15 residues. As DNA, the CDR3 is TGCGCCAGCAGCCAAGTGGGACAAGTGAACACTGAAGCTTTCTTT. The encoded protein is CASSQVGQVNTEAFF.

The V call is TRBV9, the J call TRBJ2-3; D perhaps matches TRBD1 (6 bases). This CDR3 is built from 13 residues. Trimming removed 3 bases at V and 5 bases at J, with 10 bases between. CDR1 is SGDLS, CDR2 YYNGEE, per germline. As DNA, the CDR3 is TGTGCCAGCAGCGATGGGACACGAGATACGCAGTATTTT. Translation: CASSDGTRDTQYF.

A few counts support this clone. J is TRBJ2-4 and V is TRBV7-9, with D perhaps matching TRBD2 (5 bases). The ends were cut back, 4 bases at V and 8 bases at J, with 9 bases in the middle. Germline V gene sequence: CDR1 SEHNR, CDR2 FQNEAQ (reference sequence). The CDR3 is 12 amino acids. Here the CDR3 reads CASSSTRDIQYF. DNA of the CDR3: TGTGCCAGCAGCTCGACGAGGGACATTCAGTACTTC.

The chain has TRBV6-4 and TRBJ1-1; tentatively, D is TRBD1 (6 bases). The CDR3 is 14 residues long. The V gene lost 7 bases and the J gene lost 1 base, with 13 bases spanning the gap. Germline lookup yields CDR1 MRHNA and CDR2 SNTAGT. The CDR3 spells CASKDSSKNTEAFF. The CDR3 DNA sequence: TGTGCCAGCAAGGACAGTTCGAAGAACACTGAAGCTTTCTTT.

The rearrangement links TRBV5-1 to TRBJ1-1; TRBD1 aligns across 8 bases. CDR1 is SGHRS and CDR2 is YFSETQ in the germline V gene. This CDR3 has 18 residues. J lost 4 bases, V lost 4 bases, and 18 bases had no gene match. The CDR3 spells CASSRFWTGTVASTEAFF. The CDR3, as DNA: TGCGCCAGCAGCAGATTTTGGACAGGGACGGTGGCTAGCACTGAAGCTTTCTTT.

This clone was counted between two and nine times. The chain recombines TRBV27 with TRBJ1-2; 10 bases agree with TRBD1. This CDR3 comprises 15 residues. Germline CDR1 reads MNHEY; CDR2 reads SMNVEV (reference sequence). V dropped 6 bases and J dropped 4; count of bases not matched to a gene: 8. The CDR3 here is CASRGPGQGSYGYTF. The CDR3, as DNA: TGTGCCAGCAGGGGCCCGGGACAGGGGTCCTATGGCTACACCTTC.

The V gene is TRBV20-1, the J gene TRBJ1-4, with D unresolved. This CDR3 comprises 11 residues. Trimming stripped 4 bases from V and 7 bases from J, with 7 bases between. Germline CDR1 DFQATT, CDR2 SNEGSKA (reference sequence). In DNA form, the CDR3 reads TGCAGTGCTACCATACTTGAAAAACTGTTTTTT. Its protein is CSATILEKLFF.

The V call is TRBV7-9, the J call TRBJ1-6; no definite D call. The germline V gene encodes CDR1 SEHNR and CDR2 FQNEAQ (reference sequence). V lost 7 bases to trimming and J lost 10 bases, with 14 bases between them. This CDR3 contains 13 residues. This chain's CDR3 is CASTKTADSPLHF. CDR3 in DNA: TGTGCCAGCACCAAAACAGCCGACTCACCCCTCCACTTT.

The chain combines TRBV11-2 with TRBJ2-2; the D is unclear. Between the trimmed V and J ends, which lost 6 bases and 3 bases, there was a span of 11 bases. CDR1 and CDR2 from the germline V gene are SGHAT and FQNNGV. The CDR3 runs 14 residues. The CDR3, as DNA: TGTGCCAGCAGAATGCGGATTGACACCGGGGAGCTGTTTTTT. Amino acid sequence: CASRMRIDTGELFF.

V is TRBV27 and J is TRBJ1-2; no reliable D call. V dropped 5 bases and J dropped 3 bases, with 4 bases sitting between them. Germline CDR1 is MNHEY and CDR2 is SMNVEV (reference sequence). The CDR3 has 11 residues. The CDR3, as DNA: TGTGCCAGCAGTAACTACTATGGCTACACCTTC. Its translation is CASSNYYGYTF.

V usage is TRBV5-1 and J usage is TRBJ1-2, with TRBD1 as a possible D gene (6 bases). Per germline, CDR1 SGHRS and CDR2 YFSETQ. This CDR3 region has 12 residues. Trimming removed 2 bases at V and 11 bases at J, with 13 bases between. CDR3 DNA sequence: TGCGCCAGCAGCTTCAACAGGGCAAGGTACACCTTC. Encoded protein: CASSFNRARYTF.

In DNA form, the CDR3 reads TGTGCCACCAGTGACTACACAGGGGCCTACACAGATACGCAGTATTTT. Its protein product is CATSDYTGAYTDTQYF. The rearrangement joins TRBV24-1 to TRBJ2-3, with 7 bases lining up with TRBD1. Germline trimming cut 4 bases from V and 2 bases from J; bases unmatched to any gene: 8. The CDR3 is 16 amino acids. CDR1 and CDR2 from the germline V gene are KGHDR and SFDVKD.

The V and J genes are TRBV29-1 and TRBJ2-2, with D possibly being TRBD2 (6 bases). Looked up from germline, CDR1 is SQVTM and CDR2 is ANQGSEA. The ends were cut back, 7 bases at V and 5 bases at J, with 14 bases in the middle. The CDR3 covers 13 residues. As DNA, the CDR3 is TGCAGCGCCCAGGGTGGGGGGACCGGGGAGCTGTTTTTT. This gives the protein CSAQGGGTGELFF.

The rearrangement joins TRBV5-1 to TRBJ1-3; TRBD1 matches at 10 bases. V shed 4 bases, J shed 2 bases, and the junction held 3 bases outside the gene matches. The CDR3 totals 15 residues. Germline V gene lookup returns CDR1 SGHRS and CDR2 YFSETQ. CDR3 protein: CASSQGQGTGNTIYF. CDR3 coding DNA: TGCGCCAGCAGCCAGGGACAGGGGACTGGAAACACCATATATTTT.

The gene calls are TRBV5-5 and TRBJ1-1, with 11 positions matching TRBD1. The CDR3 is made up of 13 amino acids. From germline, CDR1 is SGHKS and CDR2 YYEKEE (reference sequence). V gave up 5 bases and J gave up 7 bases; unmatched junction bases: 4. The CDR3 loop reads CASRRDRGNEAFF. CDR3 coding DNA: TGTGCCAGCAGACGGGACAGGGGGAATGAAGCTTTCTTT.

V usage is TRBV2 and J usage is TRBJ2-5; 9 nucleotides line up with TRBD1. The CDR3 is 20 residues long. The V gene end was trimmed by 2 bases and the J gene end by 4 bases; junction bases not matched to a gene: 20. The germline V gene has CDR1 SNHLY and CDR2 FYNNEI. The chain's CDR3 is CASSEKPSGQGFLLGETQYF. CDR3 coding DNA: TGTGCCAGCAGTGAAAAACCGTCGGGACAGGGTTTTTTGTTAGGAGAGACCCAGTACTTC.

V gene TRBV18 combines with J gene TRBJ1-2; a weak D match, TRBD1 (6 bases). The V gene lost 2 bases and the J gene lost 4 bases, with 14 bases spanning the gap. This CDR3 is built from 15 residues. Looked up from germline, CDR1 is KGHSH and CDR2 is LQKENI. CDR3 coding DNA: TGTGCCAGCTCACCAACCCGGGACAACCCCTATGGCTACACCTTC. It codes for CASSPTRDNPYGYTF. The whole variable domain, remainder taken from reference TRBV18 and TRBJ1-2, is NAGVMQNPRHLVRRRGQEARLRCSPMKGHSHVYWYRQLPEEGLKFMVYLQKENIIDESGMPKERFSAEFPKEGPSILRIQQVVRGDSAAYFCASSPTRDNPYGYTFGSGTRLTVV.

In its sample, this clone was seen once. CDR3 nucleotides: TGTGCCAGCAGTCTCCCGGGACAGGGGGCGAATGAGCAGTTCTTC. As protein: CASSLPGQGANEQFF. The chain recombines TRBV27 with TRBJ2-1; 12 bases align to TRBD1. Per germline, CDR1 MNHEY and CDR2 SMNVEV (reference sequence). This CDR3 spans 15 amino acids. V was clipped by 5 bases and J by 7 bases; unmatched bases: 6.

The genes are TRBV7-6 and TRBJ2-2; 7 bases map to TRBD2. Germline CDR1 and CDR2: SGHVS and FNYEAQ. Unmatched junction bases numbered 6, after V lost 3 bases and J lost 2 bases. The CDR3 runs 16 residues. In DNA form, the CDR3 reads TGTGCCAGCAGCTTTTCAGCGGGGCCCAACACCGGGGAGCTGTTTTTT. Its protein is CASSFSAGPNTGELFF.

With regard to this clone: Because the CDR3 is missing its conserved closing phenylalanine or tryptophan, this is likely a read error. The DNA is left out, because the CDR3 cannot be placed on it with certainty; the CDR3 is given as TCRdb lists it. The rearrangement links TRBV7-3 to TRBJ2-7; whether TRBD1, the table's D call, matches the DNA was not checked. The V gene's germline CDR1 is SGHTA and CDR2 FQGTGA. The CDR3 sequence runs 10 residues, both termini included. Here the CDR3 reads CASSSRTAGI.

This clone came up once. The V call is TRBV5-8, the J call TRBJ1-5, with D unclear. CDR1 is SGHTS, CDR2 YDEGEE, per germline. This CDR3 is built from 16 residues. Deletions cut 0 bases from V and 1 base from J, with 11 bases between. The CDR3 coding sequence is TGTGCCAGCAGCTTGGCAGGTCTAAGGAGCAATCAGCCCCAGCATTTT. Translated: CASSLAGLRSNQPQHF. Full variable domain (missing parts from reference TRBV5-8 and TRBJ1-5): EAGVTQSPTHLIKTRGQQATLRCSPISGHTSVYWYQQALGLGLQFLLWYDEGEERNRGNFPPRFSGRQFPNYSSELNVNALELEDSALYLCASSLAGLRSNQPQHFGDGTRLSIL.

The V and J genes are TRBV7-9 and TRBJ2-5; 11 bases agree with TRBD2. CDR1 is SEHNR and CDR2 is FQNEAQ in the germline V gene (reference sequence). The CDR3 is 17 residues long. After removal of 4 bases from V and 1 base from J, the junction contained 8 bases not matched to a gene. This CDR3 reads CASSSGLAALLQETQYF. CDR3 nucleotides: TGTGCCAGCAGCTCGGGACTAGCGGCCCTGCTCCAAGAGACCCAGTACTTC.